This T cell receptor beta chain was sequenced during a study of OX40 agonist ivuxolimab in advanced cancers. Germline CDR1 DFQATT, CDR2 SNEGSKA (reference sequence). The V end lost 2 bases, the J end lost 7 bases, and 8 bases lay between the germline ends. The CDR3 totals 11 residues. Profiled with immunoSEQ multiplex PCR; TCRdb holds only in-frame clones, not every one. The sample holds around 69,000 clones, about 83% seen once. As for this clone: Other nucleotide sequences from this sample produce the same CDR3.

This sample comprised CD4+ or CD8+ T cells sorted from blood, obtained in a trial of the OX40 agonist ivuxolimab. The TCR comes from an adult with an advanced solid tumor such as melanoma, head and neck, liver or kidney cancer. The chain carries TRBV20-1 and TRBJ1-1, with D unclear. CDR3: CSARRQNEAFF. The DNA for the CDR3 is TGCAGTGCTAGAAGGCAGAATGAAGCTTTCTTT.